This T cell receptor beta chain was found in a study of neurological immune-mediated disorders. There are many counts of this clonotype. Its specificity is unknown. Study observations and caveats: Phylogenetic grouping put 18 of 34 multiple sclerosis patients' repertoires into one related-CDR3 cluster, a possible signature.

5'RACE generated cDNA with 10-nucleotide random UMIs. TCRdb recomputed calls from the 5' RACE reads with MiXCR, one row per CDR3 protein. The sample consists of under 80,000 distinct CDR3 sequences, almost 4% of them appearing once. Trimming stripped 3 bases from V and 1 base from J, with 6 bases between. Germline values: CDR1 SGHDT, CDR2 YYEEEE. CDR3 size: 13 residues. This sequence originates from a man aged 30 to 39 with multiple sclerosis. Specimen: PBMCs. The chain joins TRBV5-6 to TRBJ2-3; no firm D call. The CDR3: CASSSQGTDTQYF. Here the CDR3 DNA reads TGTGCCAGCAGCTCCCAGGGCACAGATACGCAGTATTTT.